The present TCR beta chain was sequenced within a study of identical twins. The study, taken as a whole, reports: Zero-insertion results could be subject to partial confounding by invariant MAIT and iNKT cells.

The CDR3 contains 14 residues. Trimming pared 3 bases from V and 4 bases from J, leaving 15 bases between. The germline V gene encodes CDR1 DFQATT and CDR2 SNEGSKA (reference sequence). Template switching, a step in the protocol, added a universal primer site, and cDNA carried unique molecular identifiers. MiXCR was run by TCRdb on the 5' RACE reads, yielding one entry per CDR3 protein. The sample has about 1.7 million distinct CDR3 sequences, around a third seen once. Of note for this clonotype: Its antigen is not identified.

This TCR came from a newborn girl in good health. The chain employs TRBV20-1 and TRBJ1-1, with TRBD1 as a possible D gene (5 bases). Sequencing was done on a sample of cord blood. The CDR3 DNA follows: TGCAGTGCTAGTTCGACAGTACGGGGCACTGAAGCTTTCTTT. Amino acids: CSASSTVRGTEAFF.